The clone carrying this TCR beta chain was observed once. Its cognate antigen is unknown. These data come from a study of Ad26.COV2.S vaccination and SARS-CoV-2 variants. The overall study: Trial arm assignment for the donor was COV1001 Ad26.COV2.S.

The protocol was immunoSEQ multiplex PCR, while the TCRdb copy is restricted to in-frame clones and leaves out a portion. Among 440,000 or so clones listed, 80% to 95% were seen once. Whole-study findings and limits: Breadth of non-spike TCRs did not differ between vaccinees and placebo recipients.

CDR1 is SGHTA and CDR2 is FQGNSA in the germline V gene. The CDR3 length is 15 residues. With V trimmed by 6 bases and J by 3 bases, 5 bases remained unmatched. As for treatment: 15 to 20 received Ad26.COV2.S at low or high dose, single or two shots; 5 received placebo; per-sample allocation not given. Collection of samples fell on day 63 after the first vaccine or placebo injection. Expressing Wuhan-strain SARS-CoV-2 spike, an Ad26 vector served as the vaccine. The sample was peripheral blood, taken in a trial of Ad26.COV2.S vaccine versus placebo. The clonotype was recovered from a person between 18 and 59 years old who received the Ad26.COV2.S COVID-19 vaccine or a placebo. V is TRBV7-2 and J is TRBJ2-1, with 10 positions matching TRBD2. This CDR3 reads CASRQRTSGYNEQFF. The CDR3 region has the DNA TGTGCCAGCAGGCAAAGGACTAGCGGCTACAATGAGCAGTTCTTC.